Listed below are T cell receptor beta chains from one sample, sequenced in a study of response to subunit inactivated influenza vaccine. TCRdb reprocessed the RT-PCR reads via MiXCR and lists one record per CDR3 protein. This sample has more than 400,000 distinct CDR3 sequences, with approximately 10% found just once. Sample: PBMCs from blood, taken roughly 6 weeks after vaccination. These receptors came from a man aged 45-60 years who received an inactivated influenza vaccine. CDR3s include the opening cysteine and the closing phenylalanine or tryptophan. D genes are given only for firm matches. The size of a clone is reported for some rows only, either as once, few or many, or as a class for expanded clones.

J,V,size,D,DNA,CDR3
TRBJ2-7,TRBV10-3,NA,TRBD2,TGTGCCATCAGGGCCGGGACTAGGTCCTACGAGCAGTACTTC,CAIRAGTRSYEQYF
TRBJ1-1,TRBV12-3/TRBV12-4,many,TRBD1,TGTGCCAGCAGTTTTACAGGGGGTGGGGATGAAGCTTTCTTT,CASSFTGGGDEAFF
TRBJ1-1,TRBV5-5,many,NA,TGTGCCAGCAGCTTCATGAACACTGAAGCTTTCTTT,CASSFMNTEAFF
TRBJ1-6,TRBV7-2,few,NA,TGTGCCAGCAGCTTAGAGGGTCCCAGCAGTTCACCCCTCCACTTT,CASSLEGPSSSPLHF
TRBJ2-7,TRBV5-6,many,TRBD2,TGTGCCAGCAGCTCAGCGGGGGTCTACGAGCAGTACTTC,CASSSAGVYEQYF
TRBJ2-1,TRBV29-1,NA,NA,TGCAGCGTTGCCCTTTGGGGGGAGCAGTTCTTC,CSVALWGEQFF
TRBJ2-1,TRBV7-9,many,TRBD2,TGTGCCAGCAGCCGGGGACTAGCAGTCAACAATGAGCAGTTCTTC,CASSRGLAVNNEQFF
TRBJ1-6,TRBV7-9,NA,NA,TGTGCCAGCAGCCACAATAATTCACCCCTCCACTTT,CASSHNNSPLHF
TRBJ2-1,TRBV12-3/TRBV12-4,few,TRBD2,TGTGCCAGCGCGTTAGCGGGGGGCCCGCGGCGCAATGAGCAGTTCTTC,CASALAGGPRRNEQFF
TRBJ2-1,TRBV7-8,few,NA,TGTGCCAGCAGACCCCGGCGGGCGGAAGGTAACAATGAGCAGTTCTTC,CASRPRRAEGNNEQFF